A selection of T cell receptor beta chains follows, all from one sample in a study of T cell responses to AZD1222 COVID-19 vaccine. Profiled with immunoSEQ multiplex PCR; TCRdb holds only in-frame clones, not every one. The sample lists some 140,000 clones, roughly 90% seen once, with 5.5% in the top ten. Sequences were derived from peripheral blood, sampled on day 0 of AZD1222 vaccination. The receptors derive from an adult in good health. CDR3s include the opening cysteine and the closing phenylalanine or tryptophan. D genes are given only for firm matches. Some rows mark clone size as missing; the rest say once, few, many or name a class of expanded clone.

CASSEDRGRSYRHQPQHF | TGTGCCAGCAGTGAAGATAGGGGCAGGTCTTACCGACATCAGCCCCAGCATTTT | - | TRBJ1-5 | - | TRBV6-1
CASSLVIRGFSGNTIYF | TGTGCCAGCAGCTTAGTTATACGCGGGTTCTCTGGAAACACCATATATTTT | - | TRBJ1-3 | - | TRBV7-8
CASRGDIGNTEAFF | TGTGCCAGCCGTGGCGATATTGGGAACACTGAAGCTTTCTTT | - | TRBJ1-1 | once | TRBV6-6
CASSTRTSGSPYEQYF | TGCGCCAGCAGCACCAGGACTAGCGGGAGCCCCTACGAGCAGTACTTC | TRBD2 | TRBJ2-7 | - | TRBV5-1
CASSLGRQVGGQETQYF | TGCGCCAGCAGCTTGGGCAGACAGGTGGGGGGCCAAGAGACCCAGTACTTC | - | TRBJ2-5 | once | TRBV5-1
CASSSRVNNSPLHF | TGTGCCAGCAGCTCACGGGTCAATAATTCACCCCTCCACTTT | - | TRBJ1-6 | - | TRBV7-2
CASSSWTSADYNEQFF | TGTGCCAGCAGTTCTTGGACTAGCGCCGACTACAATGAGCAGTTCTTC | TRBD2 | TRBJ2-1 | - | TRBV6-4
CASSLGGMTGVSYGYTF | TGTGCCAGCAGCTTAGGGGGAATGACAGGGGTTTCTTATGGCTACACCTTC | TRBD1 | TRBJ1-2 | - | TRBV7-7
CASSLAGRLYEQYF | TGTGCCAGCAGCTTAGCGGGACGGCTCTACGAGCAGTACTTC | - | TRBJ2-7 | - | TRBV7-2
CASSYTGNTIYF | TGTGCCAGCAGTTACACCGGGAACACCATATATTTT | - | TRBJ1-3 | - | TRBV6-2/TRBV6-3
CASSLPYPKAGELFF | TGTGCCAGCAGTCTCCCCTACCCTAAGGCCGGGGAGCTGTTTTTT | - | TRBJ2-2 | - | TRBV28
CASSPRDTDTQYF | TGTGCCAGCTCACCAAGGGACACAGATACGCAGTATTTT | - | TRBJ2-3 | - | TRBV18
CASRTGTSGIISYNEQFF | TGTGCCAGCAGGACCGGGACTAGCGGGATAATCTCCTACAATGAGCAGTTCTTC | TRBD2 | TRBJ2-1 | - | TRBV27
CASSESYEQYF | TGTGCCAGCAGTGAGTCCTACGAGCAGTACTTC | - | TRBJ2-7 | - | TRBV28
CASSQDRVLYGFTF | TGCGCCAGCAGCCAAGATCGAGTCCTCTATGGCTTCACCTTC | - | TRBJ1-2 | - | TRBV4-3
CASSAAGRQETQYF | TGTGCCAGCAGTGCGGCCGGACGCCAAGAGACCCAGTACTTC | - | TRBJ2-5 | - | TRBV25-1
CASSRSGGHNQPQHF | TGTGCCAGCAGCCGAAGCGGGGGGCACAATCAGCCCCAGCATTTT | - | TRBJ1-5 | - | TRBV21-1
CASSDTGTDDYEQYF | TGCGCCAGCAGTGATACCGGGACGGACGACTACGAGCAGTACTTC | - | TRBJ2-7 | - | TRBV5-1
CASSLDRAGNGELFF | TGCGCCAGCAGCCTAGACAGGGCGGGCAACGGGGAGCTGTTTTTT | TRBD1 | TRBJ2-2 | - | TRBV4-1
CASSLSSPGAHTQYF | TGTGCCAGCAGTTTGTCTTCCCCGGGAGCACATACGCAGTATTTT | - | TRBJ2-3 | - | TRBV28
CASSYSRGAYEQYF | TGTGCCAGCAGTTACTCGAGAGGGGCCTACGAGCAGTACTTC | - | TRBJ2-7 | - | TRBV6-5
CASSLNYGYTF | TGTGCCAGCAGCTTAAACTATGGCTACACCTTC | - | TRBJ1-2 | - | TRBV9
CASSVYLAGGDTGELFF | TGTGCCAGCAGCGTATACTTAGCGGGAGGCGACACCGGGGAGCTGTTTTTT | TRBD2 | TRBJ2-2 | - | TRBV9
CASSIRQIGYTF | TGTGCCAGCAGCATTAGACAGATTGGCTACACCTTC | - | TRBJ1-2 | - | TRBV11-3
CASSEAWSTNEKLFF | TGTGCCAGCAGTGAAGCGTGGTCAACTAATGAAAAACTGTTTTTT | - | TRBJ1-4 | - | TRBV6-1
CASSEGLAGGDTQYF | TGTGCCAGCAGTGAAGGACTAGCGGGAGGGGATACGCAGTATTTT | TRBD2 | TRBJ2-3 | - | TRBV6-4
CASSFPNQPQHF | TGTGCCAGCAGTTTCCCAAATCAGCCCCAGCATTTT | - | TRBJ1-5 | - | TRBV27
CASSQETDEKLFF | TGTGCCAGCAGCCAAGAGACCGACGAAAAACTGTTTTTT | - | TRBJ1-4 | - | TRBV14
CASHEGVRAQHF | TGTGCCAGCCACGAGGGGGTCCGGGCCCAGCATTTT | - | TRBJ1-5 | - | TRBV6-6
CASSLVATAITDTQYF | TGTGCCAGCAGCTTGGTGGCCACGGCAATCACAGATACGCAGTATTTT | - | TRBJ2-3 | - | TRBV5-6
CASSGTSGTETQYF | TGTGCCAGCAGCGGGACTAGCGGTACGGAGACCCAGTACTTC | TRBD2 | TRBJ2-5 | - | TRBV9
CASSLQGPGRGYTF | TGTGCCAGCAGCCTCCAGGGGCCCGGACGTGGCTACACCTTC | - | TRBJ1-2 | - | TRBV11-1
CASSPDWDSLFKHNEQFF | TGTGCCAGCAGCCCGGATTGGGACTCCCTTTTTAAACACAATGAGCAGTTCTTC | - | TRBJ2-1 | - | TRBV3-1/TRBV3-2
CASSFSHSGEGRYEQYF | TGTGCCAGCAGTTTCTCGCACAGCGGGGAGGGGCGGTACGAGCAGTACTTC | TRBD2 | TRBJ2-7 | - | TRBV28
CASSDQGPGNTIYF | TGTGCCAGCAGCGACCAGGGGCCTGGAAACACCATATATTTT | - | TRBJ1-3 | - | TRBV3-1/TRBV3-2